This T cell receptor (beta chain) was obtained from a study of blood T cell repertoires in COVID-19. CDR1 LNHDA and CDR2 SQIVND come from the germline V gene (reference sequence). This CDR3 has 16 residues. Trimming took 3 bases from V and 0 from J, leaving 12 bases between them. Sequencing used immunoSEQ multiplex PCR; TCRdb keeps in-frame clones, though not all of them. The data hold 95,000 to 110,000 clones, with about nine tenths observed a single time. The material sequenced was peripheral blood. The origin of this receptor is a man aged 50-60 years with active or convalescent COVID-19. This chain connects TRBV19 to TRBJ1-5; D is perhaps TRBD1 (5 bases). CDR3 sequence reads: CASSILQGLSNQPQHF. CDR3 sequence (DNA): TGTGCCAGTAGTATTCTGCAGGGCCTTAGCAATCAGCCCCAGCATTTT. The full variable domain, with the rest looked up from reference TRBV19 and TRBJ1-5, is DGGITQSPKYLFRKEGQNVTLSCEQNLNHDAMYWYRQDPGQGLRLIYYSQIVNDFQKGDIAEGYSVSREKKESFPLTVTSAQKNPTAFYLCASSILQGLSNQPQHFGDGTRLSIL.